This T cell receptor beta chain was documented in a study of cytomegalovirus exposure and HLA in healthy donors. Notes on the study in general: TCR beta V segments were, for the most part, productive about 87% or about 30% of the time in an earlier analysis. For cytomegalovirus status, the classifier reportedly gave diagnoses with high specificity and sensitivity.

It was with 60 Vbeta and 13 Jbeta primers that the PCR ran. TCRdb keeps only in-frame clones here, not all; method: immunoSEQ multiplex PCR. This sample has about 120,000 clones, with over 65% found just once. Remarks on this clone: The antigen is not known.

Sequences were obtained from PBMCs. The clonotype originates from a woman in her 50s in good health and CMV-seropositive.

CDR3 in DNA: TGTGCCAGCAGTGAACTGAGGAATTCACCCCTCCACTTT. Protein sequence: CASSELRNSPLHF. The V and J genes are TRBV6-1 and TRBJ1-6; D gene ambiguous. The CDR3 has 13 residues. The V and J ends lost 2 bases and 7 bases respectively, with 6 bases between them. Per the germline V gene, CDR1 is MNHNS and CDR2 is SASEGT.